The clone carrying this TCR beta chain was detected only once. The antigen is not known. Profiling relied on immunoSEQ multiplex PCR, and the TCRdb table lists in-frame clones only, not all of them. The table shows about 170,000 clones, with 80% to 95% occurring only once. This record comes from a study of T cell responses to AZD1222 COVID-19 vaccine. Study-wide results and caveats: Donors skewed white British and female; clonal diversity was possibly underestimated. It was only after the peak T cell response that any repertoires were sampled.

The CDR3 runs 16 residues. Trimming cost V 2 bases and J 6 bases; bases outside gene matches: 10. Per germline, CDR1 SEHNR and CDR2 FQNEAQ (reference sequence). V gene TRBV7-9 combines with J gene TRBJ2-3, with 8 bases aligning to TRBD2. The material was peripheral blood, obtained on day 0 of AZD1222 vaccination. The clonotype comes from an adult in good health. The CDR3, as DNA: TGTGCCAGCAGCTTAACCACCCCCGGGAGGGCGGATACGCAGTATTTT. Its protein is CASSLTTPGRADTQYF.